This T cell receptor (delta chain) was recorded in a study of in vitro expanded adult blood gammadelta T cells (dated by TCRdb to about 2020). Describing the broader study: Sort purity ranged from roughly 94% to 100% Vgamma9Vdelta2 cells among T cells. The study compared the TCR repertoire of Vgamma9Vdelta2 T cells expanded in vitro with a mistletoe-extract drug against those expanded with HMBPP or zoledronate. Each donor's cells were separately stimulated with HMBPP, zoledronate or AbnobaViscum P, and TRG and TRD CDR3 repertoires were sequenced for every condition. The TCR repertoire analysis included a few subjects. Study-wide findings and limitations: All repertoires derived from in vitro expanded cultures of healthy donor cells, not from mistletoe-treated patients. CDR3 length, diversity and J usage of AbnobaViscum P-expanded Vgamma9Vdelta2 repertoires were found to be similar to those of HMBPP- and zoledronate-expanded repertoires, which suggested a polyclonal response. Top TRGV9 CDR3 clonotypes were largely public, being shared across donors and across all three stimulation conditions. The TRDV2 repertoire shared between treatments was private to each donor, and multidimensional scaling clustered TRD repertoires by subject rather than stimulant.

From cysteine to phenylalanine, the CDR3 is 19 amino acids long. This entry keeps only the CDR3 DNA: 57 bases, framed from base 1. Via the germline V gene, CDR1 is GEAIGNYY and CDR2 EKD. Preparation of the library involved 5' RACE. RNA was extracted from 8,000 to 10,000 sorted cells per sample using the RNeasy Micro Kit. Libraries were built by template-switch reverse transcription followed by PCR amplification of the CDR3gamma and CDR3delta regions. The amplicons were sequenced on an Illumina MiSeq with the V2 300 kit, which gave 150 bp paired-end reads. As for how the authors treated the data: FastQC version 0.11.8 was used to assess read quality. CDR3 sequences were built by aligning reads to GenBank TRG or TRD reference genes using MiXCR version 3.0.3. Default MiXCR parameters were applied, except that 3 rather than 5 consecutive nucleotides were used for TRDD assembly. VDJtools version 1.2.1 with default settings was used for repertoire analyses, including normalized Shannon-Wiener diversity, clonotype tracking and multidimensional scaling. Out-of-frame CDR3 sequences and those containing stop codons were excluded from analysis. TCRdb reprocessed the public reads with the caller CATT; rows with the same DNA were merged afterwards. TCRdb assigned the V and J calls; the authors' analysis was not used. The sample data list 650 to 750 delta-chain clones, and about 40% of these were observed just once. Roughly 28% of the sample is taken by the ten largest.

Sample treatment or condition, as interpreted from the label and publication: AbnobaViscum Pini, a non-fermented European mistletoe (Viscum album, pine host) extract drug, approximately 940 ug/mL. Live CD3+ TCRgammadelta+ Vgamma9+ Vdelta2+ T cells were FACS-sorted on a FACS Aria III after expansion. PBMC were exposed to around 920 ug/mL AbnobaViscum P for one day and then washed three times before expansion. The cultures were expanded for 14 days, and IL-2 was added again every 3 to 4 days. Following the one-day stimulant pulse, cells were washed three times and were subsequently cultured in medium containing roughly 100 U/mL IL-2. Peripheral blood mononuclear cells were isolated by Lymphoprep gradient centrifugation and cryopreserved in liquid nitrogen before culture. Notes on this clone: Its cognate antigen has yet to be identified. This may be a read error, as it is one base from a much larger clone. This same CDR3 is encoded by further DNA sequences in the sample.

Sample: gamma-delta T cells from peripheral blood expanded in culture, taken from an in vitro culture stimulated with Abnoba P. This TCR was sampled from an adult in good health. The sequence is built from TRDV2 and TRDJ1; 11 nucleotides in the junction match TRDD3. The DNA sequence is TGTGCCTGTGACCAAATACGATGGGGGATACGCGCAGACACAGATAAACTCATCTTT. This yields the protein CACDQIRWGIRADTDKLIF.